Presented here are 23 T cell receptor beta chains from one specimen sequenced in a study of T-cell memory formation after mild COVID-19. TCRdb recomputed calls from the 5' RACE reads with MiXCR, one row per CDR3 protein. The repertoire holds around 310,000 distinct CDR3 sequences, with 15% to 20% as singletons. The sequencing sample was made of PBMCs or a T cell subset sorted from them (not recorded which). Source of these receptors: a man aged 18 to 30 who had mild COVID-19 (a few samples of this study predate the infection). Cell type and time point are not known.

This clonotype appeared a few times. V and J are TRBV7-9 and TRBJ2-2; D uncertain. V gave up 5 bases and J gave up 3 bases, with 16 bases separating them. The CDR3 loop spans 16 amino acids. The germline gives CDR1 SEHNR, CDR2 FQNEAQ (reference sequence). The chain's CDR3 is CASSLTPGSHTGELFF. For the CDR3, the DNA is TGTGCCAGCAGCCTTACGCCGGGCAGTCACACCGGGGAGCTGTTTTTT.

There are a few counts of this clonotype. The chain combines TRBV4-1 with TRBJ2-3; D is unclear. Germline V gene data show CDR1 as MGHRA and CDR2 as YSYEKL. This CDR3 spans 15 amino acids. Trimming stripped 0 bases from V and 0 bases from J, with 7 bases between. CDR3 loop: CASSQEASSTDTQYF. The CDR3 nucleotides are TGCGCCAGCAGCCAAGAGGCCAGTAGCACAGATACGCAGTATTTT.

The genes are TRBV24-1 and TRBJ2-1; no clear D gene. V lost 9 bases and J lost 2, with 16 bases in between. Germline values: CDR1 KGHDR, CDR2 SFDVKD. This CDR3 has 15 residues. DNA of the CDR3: TGTGCCACCTCGACCTCACACACGGCCTACAATGAGCAGTTCTTC. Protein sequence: CATSTSHTAYNEQFF.

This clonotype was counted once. The chain's CDR3 is CASSYTALGTYEQYF. CDR3 bases: TGTGCCAGCAGTTACACCGCGTTGGGTACATACGAGCAGTACTTC. The genes are TRBV6-5 and TRBJ2-7; D not certain. Trimming removed 2 bases at V and 4 bases at J, with 15 bases between. Germline V gene sequence: CDR1 MNHEY, CDR2 SVGAGI. CDR3 length: 15 amino acids.

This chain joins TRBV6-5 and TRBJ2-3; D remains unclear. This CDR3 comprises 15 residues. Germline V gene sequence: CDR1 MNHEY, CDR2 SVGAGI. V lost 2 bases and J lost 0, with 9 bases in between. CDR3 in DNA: TGTGCCAGCAGTTACAAGTGGGCTAGCACAGATACGCAGTATTTT. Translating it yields CASSYKWASTDTQYF.

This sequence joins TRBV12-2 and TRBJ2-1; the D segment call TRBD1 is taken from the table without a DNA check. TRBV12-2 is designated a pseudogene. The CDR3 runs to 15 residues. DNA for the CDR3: TGTGCAAGTCGCCAGGACAGGGTAATTGGTGGTGAGCAGTTCTTC. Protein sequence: CASRQDRVIGGEQFF.

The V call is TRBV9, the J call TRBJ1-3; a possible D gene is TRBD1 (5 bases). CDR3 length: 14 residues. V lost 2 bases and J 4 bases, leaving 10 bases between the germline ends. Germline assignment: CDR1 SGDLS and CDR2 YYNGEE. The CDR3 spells CASSVGQSGNTIYF. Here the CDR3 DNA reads TGTGCCAGCAGCGTTGGACAATCGGGAAACACCATATATTTT.

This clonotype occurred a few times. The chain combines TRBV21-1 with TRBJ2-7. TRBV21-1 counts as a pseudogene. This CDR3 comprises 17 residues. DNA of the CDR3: TGTGCCAGCAGCAGCGCGCCTACGAAAAGAGTGTCCTACGAGCAGTACTTC. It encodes CASSSAPTKRVSYEQYF.

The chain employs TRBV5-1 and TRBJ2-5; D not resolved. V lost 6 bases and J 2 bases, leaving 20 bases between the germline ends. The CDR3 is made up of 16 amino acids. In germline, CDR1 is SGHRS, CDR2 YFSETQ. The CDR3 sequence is CASTPSRRLRQETQYF. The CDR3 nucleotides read TGCGCCAGCACCCCCTCAAGGCGGCTTAGACAAGAGACCCAGTACTTC.

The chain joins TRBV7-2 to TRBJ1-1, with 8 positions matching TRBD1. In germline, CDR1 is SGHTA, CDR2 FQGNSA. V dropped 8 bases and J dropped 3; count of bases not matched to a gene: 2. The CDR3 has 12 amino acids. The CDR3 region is CASARGHTEAFF. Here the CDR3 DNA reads TGTGCCAGCGCCAGGGGGCACACTGAAGCTTTCTTT. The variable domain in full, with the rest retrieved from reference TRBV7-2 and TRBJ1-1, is GAGVSQSPSNKVTEKGKDVELRCDPISGHTALYWYRQSLGQGLEFLIYFQGNSAPDKSGLPSDRFSAERTGGSVSTLTIQRTQQEDSAVYLCASARGHTEAFFGQGTRLTVV.

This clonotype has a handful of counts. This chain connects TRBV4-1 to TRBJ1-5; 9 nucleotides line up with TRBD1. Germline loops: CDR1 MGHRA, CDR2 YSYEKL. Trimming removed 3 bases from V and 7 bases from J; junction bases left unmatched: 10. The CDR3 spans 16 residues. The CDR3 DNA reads TGCGCCAGCAGCCACGAAGACAGGGGGGGGGCCCAGCCCCAGCATTTT. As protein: CASSHEDRGGAQPQHF.

CDR3 residues: CASSNEDSSQPQHF. The CDR3 DNA reads as TGTGCCAGCAGCAATGAAGACAGCAGTCAGCCCCAGCATTTT. The chain recombines TRBV21-1 with TRBJ1-5. TRBV21-1 is noted as a pseudogene. The CDR3 is 14 amino acids.

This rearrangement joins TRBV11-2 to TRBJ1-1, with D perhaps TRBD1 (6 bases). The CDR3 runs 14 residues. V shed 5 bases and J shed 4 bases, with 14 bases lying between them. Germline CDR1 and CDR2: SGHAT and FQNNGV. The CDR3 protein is CASSSTAGATEAFF. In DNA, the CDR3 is TGTGCCAGCAGCAGCACCGCAGGGGCCACTGAAGCTTTCTTT.

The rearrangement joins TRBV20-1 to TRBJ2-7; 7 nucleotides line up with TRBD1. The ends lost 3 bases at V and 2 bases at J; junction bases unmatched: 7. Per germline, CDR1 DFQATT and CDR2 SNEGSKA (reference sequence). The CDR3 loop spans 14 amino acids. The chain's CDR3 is CSARDRISTYEQYV. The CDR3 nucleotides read TGCAGTGCTAGGGACAGGATAAGTACCTACGAGCAGTACGTC.

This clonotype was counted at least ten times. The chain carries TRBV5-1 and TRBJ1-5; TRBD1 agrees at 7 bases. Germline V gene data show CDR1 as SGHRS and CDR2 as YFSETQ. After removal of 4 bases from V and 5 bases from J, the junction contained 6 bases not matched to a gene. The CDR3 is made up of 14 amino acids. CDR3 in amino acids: CASSQWTGDQPQHF. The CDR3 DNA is TGCGCCAGCAGCCAGTGGACAGGCGATCAGCCCCAGCATTTT.

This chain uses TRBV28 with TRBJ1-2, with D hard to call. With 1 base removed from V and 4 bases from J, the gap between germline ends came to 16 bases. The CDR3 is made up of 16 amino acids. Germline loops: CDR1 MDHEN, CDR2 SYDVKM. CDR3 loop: CASSLLGEGAGYGYTF. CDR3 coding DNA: TGTGCCAGCAGTTTATTGGGAGAGGGTGCGGGCTATGGCTACACCTTC.

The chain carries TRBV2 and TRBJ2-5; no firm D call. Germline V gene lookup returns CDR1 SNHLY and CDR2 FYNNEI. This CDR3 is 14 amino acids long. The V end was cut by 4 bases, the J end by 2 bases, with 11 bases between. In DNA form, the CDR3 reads TGTGCCAGCAGTGGATTGGACGGTCAAGAGACCCAGTACTTC. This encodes CASSGLDGQETQYF.

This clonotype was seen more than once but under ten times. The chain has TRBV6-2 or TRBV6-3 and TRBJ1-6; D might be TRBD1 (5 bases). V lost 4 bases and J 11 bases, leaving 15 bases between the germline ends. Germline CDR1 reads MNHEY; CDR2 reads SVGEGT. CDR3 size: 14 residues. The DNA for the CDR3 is TGTGCCAGCAGTTGGCGACGGCCGGGGGCACCCCTCCACTTT. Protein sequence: CASSWRRPGAPLHF.

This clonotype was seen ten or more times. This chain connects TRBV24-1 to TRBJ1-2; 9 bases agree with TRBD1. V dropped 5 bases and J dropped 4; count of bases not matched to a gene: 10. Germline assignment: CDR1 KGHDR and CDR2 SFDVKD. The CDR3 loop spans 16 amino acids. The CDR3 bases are TGTGCCACCAGTGTCCACAGGGGGCGAAGCTTCTATGGCTACACCTTC. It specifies CATSVHRGRSFYGYTF.

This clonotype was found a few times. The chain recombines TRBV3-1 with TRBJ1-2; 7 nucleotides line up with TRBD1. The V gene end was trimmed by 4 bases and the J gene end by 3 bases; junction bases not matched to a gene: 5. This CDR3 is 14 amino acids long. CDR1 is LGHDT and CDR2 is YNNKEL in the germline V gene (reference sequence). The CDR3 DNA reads TGTGCCAGCAGCCGCCCCGGACAGGACTATGGCTACACCTTC. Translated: CASSRPGQDYGYTF.

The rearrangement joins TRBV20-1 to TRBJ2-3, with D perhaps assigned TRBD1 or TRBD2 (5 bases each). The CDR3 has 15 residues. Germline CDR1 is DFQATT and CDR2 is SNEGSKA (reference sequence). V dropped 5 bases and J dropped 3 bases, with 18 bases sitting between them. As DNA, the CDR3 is TGCAGTGCTCCGGACGTTGAGGGGCCAACAGATACGCAGTATTTT. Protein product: CSAPDVEGPTDTQYF.

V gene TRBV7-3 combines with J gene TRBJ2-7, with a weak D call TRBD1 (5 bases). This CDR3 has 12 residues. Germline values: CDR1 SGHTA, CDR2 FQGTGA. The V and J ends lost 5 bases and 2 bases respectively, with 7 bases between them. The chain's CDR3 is CASSRQPYEQYV. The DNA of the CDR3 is TGTGCCAGCAGCCGACAGCCCTACGAGCAGTACGTC.

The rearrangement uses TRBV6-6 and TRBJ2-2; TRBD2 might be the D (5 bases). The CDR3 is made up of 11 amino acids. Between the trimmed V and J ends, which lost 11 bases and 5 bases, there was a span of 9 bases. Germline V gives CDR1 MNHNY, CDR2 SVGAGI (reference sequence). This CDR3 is CAGRGTGELFF. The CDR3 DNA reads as TGTGCCGGACGCGGGACCGGGGAGCTGTTTTTT.